These 26 T cell receptor beta chains came from one sample sequenced in a study of blood T cell repertoires in COVID-19. Sequencing was performed with immunoSEQ multiplex PCR; in TCRdb, only in-frame clones are kept and a portion is missing. The sample records 120,000 to 150,000 clones, 80% being singletons. Sequencing used peripheral blood. Receptors were obtained from a man aged 55 to 69 with active or convalescent COVID-19.

The rearrangement joins TRBV27 to TRBJ1-1; possibly TRBD1 for D (6 bases). This CDR3 has 13 residues. Trimming shortened V by 6 bases and J by 6 bases, and 14 bases separated the two germline ends. Germline CDR1 MNHEY, CDR2 SMNVEV (reference sequence). In nucleotides, the CDR3 is TGTGCCAGCAGCCCTACAGGGAGCGCTGAAGCTTTCTTT. Its translation: CASSPTGSAEAFF.

V and J are TRBV6-2 or TRBV6-3 and TRBJ2-3, with D unclear. The CDR3 extends over 11 amino acids. Germline loops: CDR1 MNHEY, CDR2 SVGEGT. Trimming removed 6 bases at V and 5 bases at J, with 6 bases between. The DNA for the CDR3 is TGTGCCAGCAGCTTTCGAGATACGCAGTATTTT. Translated, it gives CASSFRDTQYF.

This clone was counted only a few times. The J gene is TRBJ1-6, the V gene TRBV19; D unclear. This CDR3 has 14 amino acids. The V end lost 2 bases, the J end lost 7 bases, and 9 bases lay between the germline ends. Germline CDR1 is LNHDA and CDR2 is SQIVND (reference sequence). The CDR3 nucleotides are TGTGCCAGTAGTATATCTATCTCCAATTCACCCCTCCACTTT. Encoded protein: CASSISISNSPLHF.

The chain is built from TRBV10-3 and TRBJ1-3; D is perhaps TRBD1 (5 bases). V was clipped by 6 bases and J by 7 bases, with 7 bases between them. CDR3 size: 11 residues. Germline V lookup: CDR1 ENHRY, CDR2 SYGVKD. CDR3 coding DNA: TGTGCCATCAGAGGGGCCAACACCATATATTTT. Amino acids: CAIRGANTIYF.

This clone occurred once. The gene calls are TRBV10-3 and TRBJ2-1; possibly TRBD2 for D (7 bases). V lost 3 bases to trimming and J lost 4 bases, with 13 bases between them. Germline V gene sequence: CDR1 ENHRY, CDR2 SYGVKD. The CDR3 extends over 15 amino acids. Written as DNA, the CDR3 is TGTGCCATCAGTGAAAGGGGGACTACTTACAATGAGCAGTTCTTC. Its protein is CAISERGTTYNEQFF.

This chain joins TRBV10-3 and TRBJ2-5; TRBD2 aligns across 9 bases. The CDR3 has 15 amino acids. Trimming removed 3 bases from V and 2 bases from J; junction bases left unmatched: 4. CDR1 ENHRY and CDR2 SYGVKD come from the germline V gene. CDR3 loop: CAISDNSGGQETQYF. In nucleotides, the CDR3 is TGTGCCATCAGTGATAACAGCGGGGGGCAAGAGACCCAGTACTTC.

The chain recombines TRBV24-1 with TRBJ2-1; TRBD2 matches 9 bases. Trimming took 3 bases from V and 0 from J; bases not matched to a gene: 14. The germline V gene encodes CDR1 KGHDR and CDR2 SFDVKD. CDR3 length: 20 amino acids. As DNA, the CDR3 is TGTGCCACCAGTGATCCGACTGAGGGCGGGGGGGATAGCTCCTACAATGAGCAGTTCTTC. The encoded protein is CATSDPTEGGGDSSYNEQFF.

The chain has TRBV6-6 and TRBJ1-5, with 7 bases matching TRBD1. The CDR3 is 14 residues long. V lost 1 base and J lost 6; bases outside the gene matches: 3. CDR1 MNHNY and CDR2 SVGAGI come from the germline V gene (reference sequence). The CDR3 DNA follows: TGTGCCAGCAGTTACTTCGACAGGGCTCAGCCCCAGCATTTT. As protein: CASSYFDRAQPQHF.

The rearrangement joins TRBV18 to TRBJ1-2; 7 bases align to TRBD1. Germline V lookup: CDR1 KGHSH, CDR2 LQKENI. The CDR3 extends over 14 amino acids. Trimming took 3 bases from V and 3 from J; bases not matched to a gene: 4. The CDR3 region is CASSPSGTDYGYTF. The CDR3 DNA reads TGTGCCAGCTCACCCTCCGGGACAGACTATGGCTACACCTTC.

The chain links TRBV4-2 to TRBJ1-2; D is undetermined. V was shortened by 0 bases and J by 8 bases, with 7 bases between the two germline ends. In germline, CDR1 is LGHNA, CDR2 YNFKEQ. This CDR3 has 12 amino acids. Written as DNA, the CDR3 is TGTGCCAGCAGCCAAGATGAGGTCGGCTACACCTTC. Translation gives CASSQDEVGYTF.

This clone was observed once. The chain combines TRBV7-2 with TRBJ2-5; D is ambiguous. Germline-derived CDR1 and CDR2 are SGHTA and FQGNSA. V lost 5 bases and J lost 3, with 13 bases in between. The CDR3 runs 14 residues. The CDR3 DNA sequence: TGTGCCAGCAGCATTAGTTGGGCCGAAGAGACCCAGTACTTC. It is translated as CASSISWAEETQYF.

The chain couples TRBV9 to TRBJ2-2, with 12 bases matching TRBD2. V was clipped by 2 bases and J by 4 bases; unmatched bases: 15. Germline loops: CDR1 SGDLS, CDR2 YYNGEE. CDR3 length: 20 amino acids. The CDR3 DNA sequence: TGTGCCAGCAGCGTGAACCCCACCTCTAGCGGGAGGGCCGCCACCGGGGAGCTGTTTTTT. Its translation: CASSVNPTSSGRAATGELFF.

The rearrangement links TRBV7-6 to TRBJ2-1, with TRBD1 identical over 10 bases. Unmatched junction bases numbered 5, after V lost 4 bases and J lost 5 bases. CDR3 length equals 15 residues. Germline-derived CDR1 and CDR2 are SGHVS and FNYEAQ. The CDR3 spells CASSSRQGAHNEQFF. DNA of the CDR3: TGTGCCAGCAGCTCCCGACAGGGGGCACACAATGAGCAGTTCTTC.

This clone was observed a single time. The chain links TRBV5-6 to TRBJ1-4, with TRBD1 as a possible D gene (5 bases). V gave up 2 bases and J gave up 7 bases, with 15 bases separating them. Looked up from germline, CDR1 is SGHDT and CDR2 is YYEEEE. The CDR3 consists of 15 residues. The CDR3 loop is CASSLGVGPGEKLFF. DNA for the CDR3: TGTGCCAGCAGCTTAGGGGTAGGGCCGGGTGAAAAACTGTTTTTT.

The gene calls are TRBV28 and TRBJ1-2; possibly TRBD1 for D (5 bases). There are 15 residues in the CDR3. CDR1 MDHEN and CDR2 SYDVKM come from the germline V gene. V was clipped by 6 bases and J by 0 bases, with 14 bases between them. The CDR3 DNA follows: TGTGCCAGCAGCCGGAGGGACGGCTCTAACTATGGCTACACCTTC. This codes for CASSRRDGSNYGYTF.

The V and J genes are TRBV29-1 and TRBJ2-5, with 13 bases matching TRBD2. The germline CDR1 and CDR2 sequences are SQVTM and ANQGSEA. Trimming cost V 7 bases and J 4 bases; bases outside gene matches: 12. The CDR3 contains 16 residues. Written as DNA, the CDR3 is TGCAGCGCCGGAAGAACTAGCGGGAGGGCCGGAGAGACCCAGTACTTC. Translating it yields CSAGRTSGRAGETQYF.

The rearrangement joins TRBV7-2 to TRBJ1-4, with TRBD1 matching 9 bases. CDR3 size: 14 residues. V trimming: 6 bases; J trimming: 8 bases; junction bases outside the gene matches: 7. Per germline, CDR1 SGHTA and CDR2 FQGNSA. The CDR3 reads CASRLDRGDEKLFF. CDR3 in DNA: TGTGCCAGCAGACTGGACAGGGGAGACGAAAAACTGTTTTTT.

This rearrangement joins TRBV4-2 to TRBJ1-6; possible D gene TRBD1, 6 bases. The CDR3 spans 13 residues. Germline V gene data show CDR1 as LGHNA and CDR2 as YNFKEQ. V gave up 2 bases and J gave up 15 bases, with 14 bases separating them. The CDR3 here is CASSQQDRTSLHF. Written as DNA, the CDR3 is TGTGCCAGCAGCCAACAGGACAGAACGAGCCTCCACTTT.

The chain has TRBV6-5 and TRBJ2-1; unclear D gene. The V end lost 0 bases, the J end lost 6 bases, and 12 bases lay between the germline ends. The CDR3 contains 15 residues. CDR1 MNHEY and CDR2 SVGAGI come from the germline V gene. The CDR3 loop reads CASSYSPRRSNEQFF. The CDR3 DNA sequence: TGTGCCAGCAGTTACTCCCCGAGGCGTAGCAATGAGCAGTTCTTC.

The J gene is TRBJ1-5, the V gene TRBV2, with TRBD1 matching 12 bases. Germline assignment: CDR1 SNHLY and CDR2 FYNNEI. The CDR3 length is 19 residues. J gave up 4 bases and V 0 bases, and 10 bases lay outside the gene matches. The CDR3 reads CASSEAGGTGGIGNQPQHF. The CDR3 bases are TGTGCCAGCAGTGAAGCGGGCGGGACAGGGGGCATAGGAAATCAGCCCCAGCATTTT.

This clone appeared once. The V call is TRBV27, the J call TRBJ2-5, with 9 bases lining up with TRBD1. The germline V gene has CDR1 MNHEY and CDR2 SMNVEV (reference sequence). V dropped 8 bases and J dropped 9; count of bases not matched to a gene: 7. This CDR3 has 12 residues. The chain's CDR3 is CASGQGTGAQYF. Written as DNA, the CDR3 is TGTGCCAGCGGACAGGGGACTGGGGCCCAGTACTTC.

The rearrangement links TRBV7-9 to TRBJ2-5; 8 bases fit TRBD2. The germline V gene has CDR1 SEHNR and CDR2 FQNEAQ (reference sequence). Trimming at V came to 4 bases and at J to 5 bases, leaving 6 bases not matched to a gene. The CDR3 totals 14 residues. The DNA for the CDR3 is TGTGCCAGCAGCTCCCCGGGACTAGTGGAGACCCAGTACTTC. As protein: CASSSPGLVETQYF.

The rearrangement links TRBV19 to TRBJ1-6; the match to TRBD1 covers 9 bases. Trimming cost V 4 bases and J 7 bases; bases outside gene matches: 2. This CDR3 is built from 14 residues. The germline gives CDR1 LNHDA, CDR2 SQIVND (reference sequence). CDR3 DNA: TGTGCCAGTAGTACCGACAGGGGGAATTCACCCCTCCACTTT. Protein sequence: CASSTDRGNSPLHF.

CDR3 nucleotides: TGTGCCAGCAGCTTTGTGATTGGAGGGGTTAAGGCTAATGAAAAACTGTTTTTT. Its protein product is CASSFVIGGVKANEKLFF. The chain couples TRBV28 to TRBJ1-4; a weak D match, TRBD1 (5 bases). This CDR3 is built from 18 residues. CDR1 and CDR2 (germline): MDHEN, SYDVKM. The V gene lost 6 bases and the J gene lost 3 bases, with 23 bases spanning the gap.

The rearrangement links TRBV25-1 to TRBJ2-2, with 7 nucleotides matching TRBD1. CDR3 length equals 14 residues. V trimming: 6 bases; J trimming: 1 base; junction bases outside the gene matches: 2. Germline V gene lookup returns CDR1 MGHDK and CDR2 SYGVNS. The CDR3, as DNA: TGTGCCAGCAGGGACAGGAAGAACACCGGGGAGCTGTTTTTT. It is translated as CASRDRKNTGELFF.

This clone was recorded a few times. This CDR3 is CASSPGRGGSDGYTF. The CDR3 DNA follows: TGTGCCAGCTCACCCGGAAGGGGGGGCTCGGATGGCTACACCTTC. The rearrangement joins TRBV18 to TRBJ1-2; possibly TRBD1 for D (6 bases). Germline V gives CDR1 KGHSH, CDR2 LQKENI. This CDR3 comprises 15 residues. Trimming stripped 3 bases from V and 6 bases from J, with 17 bases between.